Below, 18 T cell receptor beta chains from the same sample are listed, as sequenced in a study of CXCR3-negative and CXCR3-positive naive CD8 T cells. Via 5' RACE with UMI labels, TRB cDNA libraries were prepared. Each CDR3 protein gets one entry in TCRdb, which reprocessed the 5' RACE reads and gives no DNA. The sample holds tens of thousands of distinct CDR3 sequences. Sequenced input: naive CXCR3- CD8+ T cells from blood. Subset specified: CD45RO-CCR7+CD27+CD95- naive CD8+ T cells lacking CXCR3 (TNR3-). The source of these receptors is a human donor in good health. Some clones in this sample may be carry-over from other donors' samples.

This sequence joins TRBV2 and TRBJ1-2; TCRdb names TRBD1, which stays unverified in the absence of DNA. Germline CDR1 and CDR2: SNHLY and FYNNEI. The CDR3 spans 13 residues. CDR3: CASSEAPVPGYTF.

The chain recombines TRBV14 with TRBJ2-7. This CDR3 comprises 14 residues. Germline V gene data show CDR1 as SGHDN and CDR2 as FVKESK. This CDR3 reads CASSQAWRFYEQYF. The entire variable domain, with the rest obtained from reference TRBV14 and TRBJ2-7, is as follows: EAGVTQFPSHSVIEKGQTVTLRCDPISGHDNLYWYRRVMGKEIKFLLHFVKESKQDESGMPNNRFLAERTGGTYSTLKVQPAELEDSGVYFCASSQAWRFYEQYFGPGTRLTVT.

This chain uses TRBV28 with TRBJ1-1. The length of the CDR3 is 15 residues. CDR1 and CDR2 (germline): MDHEN, SYDVKM. CDR3 in amino acids: CATLGDWWRNTEAFF.

The V and J genes are TRBV29-1 and TRBJ2-7; there is no DNA to check the TCRdb D call of TRBD1. The CDR3 consists of 16 residues. Germline-derived CDR1 and CDR2 are SQVTM and ANQGSEA. The CDR3 sequence is CSVEGFKGAGPYEQYF.

This rearrangement joins TRBV4-3 to TRBJ2-7; TCRdb returns TRBD1, unconfirmable since there is no DNA. Germline V gene lookup returns CDR1 LGHNA and CDR2 YSLEER. CDR3 length: 14 residues. CDR3 sequence: CASSQEGQGYEQYF.

This chain joins TRBV27 and TRBJ2-7; as DNA is missing, the TRBD1 call by TCRdb cannot be tested. The CDR3 runs 14 residues. Germline V CDR1 and CDR2: MNHEY, SMNVEV (reference sequence). The CDR3 sequence is CASSVRTENYEQYF.

The rearrangement links TRBV3-1 to TRBJ2-1; TCRdb's D gene call, TRBD2, goes unchecked for lack of DNA. Per the germline V gene, CDR1 is LGHDT and CDR2 is YNNKEL (reference sequence). The CDR3 totals 16 residues. Here the CDR3 reads CASSQRKRGVDNEQFF.

V usage is TRBV29-1 and J usage is TRBJ2-7; the TCRdb D gene call, TRBD2, has no DNA to confirm it. The CDR3 spans 16 residues. Germline loops: CDR1 SQVTM, CDR2 ANQGSEA. The CDR3 region is CSVEDQGRGRDYEQYF.

This chain connects TRBV6-5 to TRBJ2-7. There are 14 residues in the CDR3. In germline, CDR1 is MNHEY, CDR2 SVGAGI. CDR3: CASSPEFRSYEQYF.

The rearrangement joins TRBV6-2 or TRBV6-3 to TRBJ2-4; lacking DNA, the TRBD1 call made by TCRdb goes unchecked. CDR3 size: 17 residues. Germline V gene lookup returns CDR1 MNHEY and CDR2 SVGEGT. Here the CDR3 reads CASSYSRAGGEENIQYF.

The CDR3 spells CASSLGASPFTDTQYF. The chain joins TRBV5-1 to TRBJ2-3. This CDR3 region has 16 residues. Germline V gene lookup returns CDR1 SGHRS and CDR2 YFSETQ.

The V and J genes are TRBV7-2 and TRBJ1-1. Germline-derived CDR1 and CDR2 are SGHTA and FQGNSA. This CDR3 is 13 amino acids long. CDR3 region: CASSLGLYTEAFF.

This rearrangement joins TRBV20-1 to TRBJ1-2. The CDR3 consists of 12 residues. The V gene's germline CDR1 is DFQATT and CDR2 SNEGSKA (reference sequence). The CDR3 here is CSARVEDYGYTF.

The chain is built from TRBV7-2 and TRBJ2-7; TCRdb lists TRBD1, though no DNA is available to test this call. The germline gives CDR1 SGHTA, CDR2 FQGNSA. The CDR3 spans 12 residues. This CDR3 reads CASSLGPVEQYF.

The chain has TRBV7-6 and TRBJ2-3. This CDR3 is built from 13 residues. Germline V gives CDR1 SGHVS, CDR2 FNYEAQ. CDR3 sequence reads: CASSPHLTDTQYF.

This clonotype is medium-sized by frequency. The V call is TRBV10-3, the J call TRBJ2-3. This CDR3 has 15 residues. The V gene's germline CDR1 is ENHRY and CDR2 SYGVKD. CDR3: CAISEGPDPTDTQYF.

The rearrangement links TRBV7-9 to TRBJ2-7; the TRBD1 assignment by TCRdb is unverifiable without DNA. This CDR3 has 16 residues. Germline values: CDR1 SEHNR, CDR2 FQNEAQ (reference sequence). The CDR3 sequence is CASSPPTASPFHEQYF. The full variable domain, completed using reference TRBV7-9 and TRBJ2-7, is DTGVSQNPRHKITKRGQNVTFRCDPISEHNRLYWYRQTLGQGPEFLTYFQNEAQLEKSRLLSDRFSAERPKGSFSTLEIQRTEQGDSAMYLCASSPPTASPFHEQYFGPGTRLTVT.

V gene TRBV7-6 combines with J gene TRBJ1-5; without DNA, the TCRdb call of TRBD1 cannot be checked. Germline assignment: CDR1 SGHVS and CDR2 FNYEAQ. This CDR3 comprises 15 residues. CDR3 amino acids: CASSLDFRGVQPQHF.